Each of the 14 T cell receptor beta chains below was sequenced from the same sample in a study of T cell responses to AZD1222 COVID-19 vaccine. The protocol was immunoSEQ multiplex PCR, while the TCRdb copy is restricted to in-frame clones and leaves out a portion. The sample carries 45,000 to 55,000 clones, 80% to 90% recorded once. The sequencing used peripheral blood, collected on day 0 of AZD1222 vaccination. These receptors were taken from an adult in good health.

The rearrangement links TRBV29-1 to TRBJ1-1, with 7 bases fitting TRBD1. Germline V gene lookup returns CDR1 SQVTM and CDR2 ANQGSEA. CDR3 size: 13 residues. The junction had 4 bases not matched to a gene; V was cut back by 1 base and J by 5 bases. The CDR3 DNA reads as TGCAGCGTTGAAGTAGGGGGCGAAACTGAAGCTTTCTTT. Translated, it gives CSVEVGGETEAFF.

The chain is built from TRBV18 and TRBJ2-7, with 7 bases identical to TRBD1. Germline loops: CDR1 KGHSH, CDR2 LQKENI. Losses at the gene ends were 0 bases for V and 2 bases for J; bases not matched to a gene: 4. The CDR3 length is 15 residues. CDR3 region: CASSPPNRGAYEQYF. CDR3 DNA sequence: TGTGCCAGCTCACCACCGAACAGGGGAGCCTACGAGCAGTACTTC.

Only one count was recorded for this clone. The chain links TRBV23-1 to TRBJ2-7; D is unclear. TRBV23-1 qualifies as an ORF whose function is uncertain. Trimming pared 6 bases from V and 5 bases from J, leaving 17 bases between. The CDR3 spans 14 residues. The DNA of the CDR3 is TGCGCCAGCAGCGGAACACCGCGACTCCACGAGCAGTACTTC. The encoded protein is CASSGTPRLHEQYF.

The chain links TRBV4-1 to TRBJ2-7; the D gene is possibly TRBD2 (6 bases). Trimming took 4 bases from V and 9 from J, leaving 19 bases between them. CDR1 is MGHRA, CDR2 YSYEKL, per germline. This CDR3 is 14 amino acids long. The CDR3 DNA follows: TGCGCCAGCAGCCTCCCAGGGACTGGTTCGACGCAGTACTTC. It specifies CASSLPGTGSTQYF.

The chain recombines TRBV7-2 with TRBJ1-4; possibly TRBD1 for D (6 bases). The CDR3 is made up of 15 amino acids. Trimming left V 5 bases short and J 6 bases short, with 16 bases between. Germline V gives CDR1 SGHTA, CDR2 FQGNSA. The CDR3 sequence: CASSPTGARDEKLFF. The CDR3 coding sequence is TGTGCCAGCAGCCCCACGGGGGCGCGAGATGAAAAACTGTTTTTT.

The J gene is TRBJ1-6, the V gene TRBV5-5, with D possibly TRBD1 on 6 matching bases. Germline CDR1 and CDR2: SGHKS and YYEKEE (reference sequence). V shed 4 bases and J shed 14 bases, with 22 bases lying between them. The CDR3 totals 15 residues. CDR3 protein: CASSAWTDPTVTLHF. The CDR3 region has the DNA TGTGCCAGCAGCGCGTGGACAGACCCGACTGTGACCCTCCACTTT.

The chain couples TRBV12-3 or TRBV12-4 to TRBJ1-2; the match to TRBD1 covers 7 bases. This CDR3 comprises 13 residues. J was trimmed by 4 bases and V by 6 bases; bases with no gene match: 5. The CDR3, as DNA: TGTGCCAGCAGCCAGGGACAGACCTATGGCTACACCTTC. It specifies CASSQGQTYGYTF.

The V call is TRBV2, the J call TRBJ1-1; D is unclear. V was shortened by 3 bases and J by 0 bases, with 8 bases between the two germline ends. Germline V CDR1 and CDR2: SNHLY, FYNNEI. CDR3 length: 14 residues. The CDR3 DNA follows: TGTGCCAGCAGTGACTCAAAAATGAACACTGAAGCTTTCTTT. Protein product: CASSDSKMNTEAFF.

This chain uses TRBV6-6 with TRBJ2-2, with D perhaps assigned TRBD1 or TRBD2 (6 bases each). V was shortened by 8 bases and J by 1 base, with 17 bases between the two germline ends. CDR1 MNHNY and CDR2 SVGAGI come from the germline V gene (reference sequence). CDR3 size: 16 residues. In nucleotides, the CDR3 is TGTGCCAGCGTAAGGGGGTTAGCGGAGAACACCGGGGAGCTGTTTTTT. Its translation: CASVRGLAENTGELFF.

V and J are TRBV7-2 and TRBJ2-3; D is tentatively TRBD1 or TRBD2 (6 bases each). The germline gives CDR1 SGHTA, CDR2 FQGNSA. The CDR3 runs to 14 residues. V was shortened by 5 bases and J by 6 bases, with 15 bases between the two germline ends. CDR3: CASSDRGDVDTQYF. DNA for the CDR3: TGTGCCAGCAGCGATAGGGGGGACGTGGATACGCAGTATTTT.

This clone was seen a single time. CDR3 loop: CASRHPANTEAFF. The CDR3 DNA reads as TGTGCCAGCAGACATCCAGCGAACACTGAAGCTTTCTTT. The chain couples TRBV6-6 to TRBJ1-1; no clear D gene. CDR3 length equals 13 residues. Per germline, CDR1 MNHNY and CDR2 SVGAGI (reference sequence). V lost 6 bases and J lost 1, with 9 bases in between.

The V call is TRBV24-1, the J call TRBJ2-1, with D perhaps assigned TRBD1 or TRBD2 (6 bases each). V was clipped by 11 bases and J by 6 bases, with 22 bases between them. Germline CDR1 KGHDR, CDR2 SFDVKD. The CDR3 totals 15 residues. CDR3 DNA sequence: TGTGCCATCTCGGACAGTTCGGGGGTTCCCAATGAGCAGTTCTTC. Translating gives CAISDSSGVPNEQFF.

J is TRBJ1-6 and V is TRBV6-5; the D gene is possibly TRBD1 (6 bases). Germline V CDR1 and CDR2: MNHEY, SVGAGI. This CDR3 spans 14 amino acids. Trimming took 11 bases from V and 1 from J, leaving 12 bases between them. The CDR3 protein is CASGGGSYNSPLHF. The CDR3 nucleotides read TGTGCCTCGGGAGGGGGGTCCTATAATTCACCCCTCCACTTT.

The CDR3: CASSLAVGDNEQFF. The CDR3 DNA sequence: TGTGCCAGCAGCTTAGCGGTAGGGGACAATGAGCAGTTCTTC. The chain couples TRBV7-9 to TRBJ2-1; TRBD1 is a possible D gene (5 bases). Germline-derived CDR1 and CDR2 are SEHNR and FQNEAQ (reference sequence). V was cut by 0 bases and J by 5 bases, with 8 bases left in between. This CDR3 has 14 residues.